A single sample is the source of the 26 T cell receptor beta chains below, sequenced in a study of graft-versus-host responses after intestinal transplantation. Generated by immunoSEQ multiplex PCR, the TCRdb table keeps only in-frame clones and is missing some. This sample has about 110,000 clones, with about 92% found just once. These receptors lack a known antigen. Specimen: unstimulated CD4+ T cells sorted from spleen or lymph node cells, collected before transplant. The receptors come from a human donor who was the organ donor for an intestinal transplant.

This sequence joins TRBV7-9 and TRBJ2-1; 11 bases line up with TRBD2. The CDR3 runs 15 residues. The germline V gene has CDR1 SEHNR and CDR2 FQNEAQ (reference sequence). The V segment lost 2 bases and the J segment 6 bases; nucleotides outside the gene matches: 3. The CDR3 DNA sequence: TGTGCCAGCAGCTTACTCCTAGCGGGAGGCAATGAGCAGTTCTTC. Its translation: CASSLLLAGGNEQFF. Filled out from reference TRBV7-9 and TRBJ2-1, the complete variable domain reads DTGVSQNPRHKITKRGQNVTFRCDPISEHNRLYWYRQTLGQGPEFLTYFQNEAQLEKSRLLSDRFSAERPKGSFSTLEIQRTEQGDSAMYLCASSLLLAGGNEQFFGPGTRLTVL.

This chain joins TRBV28 and TRBJ2-2; D is ambiguous. With 8 bases removed from V and 4 bases from J, the gap between germline ends came to 8 bases. Germline CDR1 MDHEN, CDR2 SYDVKM. The CDR3 has 12 residues. Written as DNA, the CDR3 is TGTGCCAGCCTAACGGGCACCGGGGAGCTGTTTTTT. Translated: CASLTGTGELFF.

J is TRBJ2-3 and V is TRBV6-5; D may be TRBD1 or TRBD2 (5 bases each). This CDR3 has 16 amino acids. Deletions cut 3 bases from V and 2 bases from J, with 15 bases between. The germline CDR1 and CDR2 sequences are MNHEY and SVGAGI. CDR3 sequence (DNA): TGTGCCAGCAGTTATTCGTACGGGACGGTCACAGATACGCAGTATTTT. Amino acids: CASSYSYGTVTDTQYF.

The chain employs TRBV18 and TRBJ2-2, with a possible D match to TRBD2 (6 bases). The germline V gene has CDR1 KGHSH and CDR2 LQKENI. The CDR3 contains 16 residues. Trimming took 4 bases from V and 5 from J, leaving 17 bases between them. The CDR3 region has the DNA TGTGCCAGCTCACTATTCGAGGGACTTCTAACCGGGGAGCTGTTTTTT. Protein: CASSLFEGLLTGELFF.

Note on this clone: Other nucleotide sequences from this sample produce the same CDR3. The chain has TRBV19 and TRBJ2-3, with TRBD1 identical over 10 bases. CDR1 is LNHDA, CDR2 SQIVND, per germline (reference sequence). V was clipped by 3 bases and J by 3 bases; unmatched bases: 3. The CDR3 spans 15 residues. The CDR3 DNA follows: TGTGCCAGTAGTATCCCGGGACAGGGGACAGATACGCAGTATTTT. Translating gives CASSIPGQGTDTQYF.

This chain joins TRBV5-4 and TRBJ2-1, with 12 bases lining up with TRBD2. V trimming: 4 bases; J trimming: 5 bases; junction bases outside the gene matches: 4. The CDR3 runs 15 residues. Germline loops: CDR1 SGHNT, CDR2 YYREEE (reference sequence). The CDR3: CASSPGLAGNNEQFF. DNA of the CDR3: TGTGCCAGCAGCCCCGGACTAGCGGGAAACAATGAGCAGTTCTTC.

V usage is TRBV27 and J usage is TRBJ2-3; D is possibly TRBD2 (6 bases). Germline values: CDR1 MNHEY, CDR2 SMNVEV (reference sequence). V was cut by 3 bases and J by 8 bases, with 9 bases left in between. The CDR3 covers 12 residues. The CDR3 DNA reads as TGTGCCAGCAGTTTCGCGGGGAGTACGCAGTATTTT. Protein: CASSFAGSTQYF.

This clone appeared a single time. J is TRBJ2-2 and V is TRBV5-4, with TRBD1 matching 10 bases. There are 18 residues in the CDR3. The V gene's germline CDR1 is SGHNT and CDR2 YYREEE (reference sequence). The trim removed 4 bases at V and 1 base at J, leaving 10 bases unmatched. The CDR3 loop reads CASSHRDRGELNTGELFF. The CDR3, as DNA: TGTGCCAGCAGCCATAGGGACAGGGGCGAATTGAACACCGGGGAGCTGTTTTTT.

The chain links TRBV5-1 to TRBJ1-1; weak D call: TRBD1 (6 bases). From germline, CDR1 is SGHRS and CDR2 YFSETQ. The CDR3 sequence is 13 residues long. Trimming removed 3 bases at V and 0 bases at J, with 6 bases between. The CDR3 loop reads CASSWDMNTEAFF. The CDR3, as DNA: TGCGCCAGCAGCTGGGACATGAACACTGAAGCTTTCTTT.

The chain employs TRBV4-1 and TRBJ2-7; 7 positions match TRBD2. Germline CDR1 MGHRA, CDR2 YSYEKL. This CDR3 region has 15 residues. V dropped 5 bases and J dropped 3; count of bases not matched to a gene: 10. The DNA for the CDR3 is TGCGCCAGCAGCACCGCACTAGCGACCTACTACGAGCAGTACTTC. Its protein is CASSTALATYYEQYF.

This chain joins TRBV6-5 and TRBJ1-3; 10 bases map to TRBD1. CDR1 and CDR2 (germline): MNHEY, SVGAGI. The CDR3 is made up of 14 amino acids. With 4 bases clipped from V and 3 bases from J, the junction kept 0 bases outside the gene matches. CDR3 sequence (DNA): TGTGCCAGCAGTTGGGACAGGGGTGGAAACACCATATATTTT. Amino acids: CASSWDRGGNTIYF.

The chain combines TRBV6-1 with TRBJ2-7; D perhaps matches TRBD2 (6 bases). Trimming took 11 bases from V and 4 from J, leaving 21 bases between them. This CDR3 comprises 14 residues. Germline CDR1 is MNHNS and CDR2 is SASEGT. CDR3 loop: CASQTAGGGYEQYF. The CDR3 region has the DNA TGTGCCTCCCAAACGGCTGGGGGAGGATACGAGCAGTACTTC.

The V call is TRBV4-1, the J call TRBJ2-4; 13 nucleotides agree with TRBD2. In germline, CDR1 is MGHRA, CDR2 YSYEKL. V lost 1 base, J lost 6 bases, and 12 bases stayed unmatched. The CDR3 totals 19 residues. The CDR3 protein is CASSQAPTSGRQRGNIQYF. The CDR3 nucleotides read TGCGCCAGCAGCCAAGCACCGACTAGCGGGAGGCAAAGGGGAAACATTCAGTACTTC.

The chain uses TRBV25-1 and TRBJ2-1; tentatively, D is TRBD1 (5 bases). Per the germline V gene, CDR1 is MGHDK and CDR2 is SYGVNS. V lost 3 bases, J lost 2 bases, and 8 bases lay in between. The CDR3 length is 14 residues. In DNA, the CDR3 is TGTGCCAGCAGTGACGACAGAACCTACAATGAGCAGTTCTTC. Translating it yields CASSDDRTYNEQFF.

The chain joins TRBV11-2 to TRBJ2-3, with 9 bases aligning to TRBD2. V trimming: 4 bases; J trimming: 4 bases; junction bases outside the gene matches: 6. The CDR3 runs to 15 residues. Germline values: CDR1 SGHAT, CDR2 FQNNGV. CDR3 residues: CASSYGTSSADTQYF. The CDR3 DNA reads TGTGCCAGCAGCTACGGGACTAGCTCAGCAGATACGCAGTATTTT. Full variable domain (missing parts from reference TRBV11-2 and TRBJ2-3): EAGVAQSPRYKIIEKRQSVAFWCNPISGHATLYWYQQILGQGPKLLIQFQNNGVVDDSQLPKDRFSAERLKGVDSTLKIQPAKLEDSAVYLCASSYGTSSADTQYFGPGTRLTVL.

V and J are TRBV6-6 and TRBJ2-7; no firm D call. Germline loops: CDR1 MNHNY, CDR2 SVGAGI (reference sequence). The CDR3 sequence is 12 residues long. V lost 3 bases to trimming and J lost 6 bases, with 9 bases between them. The CDR3 loop reads CASSYWRGEQYF. The CDR3 DNA sequence: TGTGCCAGCAGTTATTGGAGAGGCGAGCAGTACTTC.

The genes are TRBV6-5 and TRBJ2-5, with D tentatively TRBD1 (6 bases). From germline, CDR1 is MNHEY and CDR2 SVGAGI. Trimming stripped 6 bases from V and 2 bases from J, with 10 bases between. The CDR3 is 13 amino acids. In DNA form, the CDR3 reads TGTGCCAGCAGCAGGGGCTTTCAAGAGACCCAGTACTTC. Its translation: CASSRGFQETQYF.

The chain is built from TRBV6-1 and TRBJ1-2, with 7 bases aligning to TRBD1. The germline gives CDR1 MNHNS, CDR2 SASEGT. CDR3 length: 12 residues. V was pared by 1 base and J by 10 bases, with 3 bases of the junction left unmatched. The CDR3 DNA reads as TGTGCCAGCAGTGAAGGGGGGACAGTCTACACCTTC. It translates to CASSEGGTVYTF.

The V call is TRBV6-1, the J call TRBJ1-3; D not resolved. V was cut by 4 bases and J by 4 bases, with 11 bases left in between. Germline V lookup: CDR1 MNHNS, CDR2 SASEGT. This CDR3 comprises 14 residues. The CDR3 loop reads CASSGWPTGNTIYF. In nucleotides, the CDR3 is TGTGCCAGCAGTGGGTGGCCCACGGGAAACACCATATATTTT.

On this clone: One end of the junction fails to match germline, which may point to a read error. The rearrangement joins TRBV6-5 to TRBJ1-2; 9 nucleotides line up with TRBD1. This CDR3 has 14 amino acids. Germline assignment: CDR1 MNHEY and CDR2 SVGAGI. The CDR3 DNA follows: TGTGCCAGCAGTTATGGGACAGGGAACTATGGCTGCACCTTC. It encodes CASSYGTGNYGCTF.

This chain connects TRBV4-1 to TRBJ2-6; 10 nucleotides agree with TRBD2. Germline trimming cut 1 base from V and 1 base from J; bases unmatched to any gene: 7. This CDR3 contains 19 residues. Germline CDR1 MGHRA, CDR2 YSYEKL. Here the CDR3 reads CASSQVSSGSWSGANVLTF. CDR3 sequence (DNA): TGCGCCAGCAGCCAAGTATCTAGCGGGAGCTGGTCTGGGGCCAACGTCCTGACTTTC.

In its sample, this clone was seen once. This chain connects TRBV6-1 to TRBJ1-1; no clear D. The V end was cut by 6 bases, the J end by 8 bases, with 22 bases between. The CDR3 spans 15 residues. The germline gives CDR1 MNHNS, CDR2 SASEGT. The CDR3 sequence: CASSPLGLTVREAFF. CDR3 nucleotides: TGTGCCAGCAGCCCGTTAGGACTGACGGTGCGAGAAGCTTTCTTT.

The CDR3 bases are TGTGCCAGCAGTGAATTATATGACAGGACGAGACTGTTTTTT. Encoded protein: CASSELYDRTRLFF. This chain links TRBV6-1 with TRBJ1-4, with a tentative D call TRBD1 (6 bases). Germline values: CDR1 MNHNS, CDR2 SASEGT. V was pared by 2 bases and J by 13 bases, with 17 bases between. This CDR3 comprises 14 residues.

The V and J genes are TRBV6-5 and TRBJ2-7; 7 bases are shared with TRBD1. The CDR3 has 13 residues. Germline V gene sequence: CDR1 MNHEY, CDR2 SVGAGI. V trimming: 8 bases; J trimming: 3 bases; junction bases outside the gene matches: 7. The CDR3, as DNA: TGTGCCAGCGACCGGGACAGAGGCTACGAGCAGTACTTC. Translation: CASDRDRGYEQYF.

This chain connects TRBV5-4 to TRBJ2-2, with 12 bases lining up with TRBD2. The ends lost 3 bases at V and 6 bases at J; junction bases unmatched: 3. CDR1 is SGHNT, CDR2 YYREEE, per germline (reference sequence). The CDR3 has 15 amino acids. CDR3 in amino acids: CASSSLAGGPGELFF. The CDR3 region has the DNA TGTGCCAGCAGCTCCCTAGCGGGAGGGCCCGGGGAGCTGTTTTTT.

CDR3 nucleotide sequence: TGCGCCAGCAGCTTGGTCGGGACAGGGGGTAGTGCTGAAAAACTGTTTTTT. Protein sequence: CASSLVGTGGSAEKLFF. This chain joins TRBV5-1 and TRBJ1-4; 11 bases map to TRBD1. The germline V gene has CDR1 SGHRS and CDR2 YFSETQ. The V and J ends lost 0 bases and 7 bases, in that order; junction bases with no gene match: 8. The CDR3 is 17 residues long. Variable domain in full (rest from reference TRBV5-1 and TRBJ1-4): KAGVTQTPRYLIKTRGQQVTLSCSPISGHRSVSWYQQTPGQGLQFLFEYFSETQRNKGNFPGRFSGRQFSNSRSEMNVSTLELGDSALYLCASSLVGTGGSAEKLFFGSGTQLSVL.